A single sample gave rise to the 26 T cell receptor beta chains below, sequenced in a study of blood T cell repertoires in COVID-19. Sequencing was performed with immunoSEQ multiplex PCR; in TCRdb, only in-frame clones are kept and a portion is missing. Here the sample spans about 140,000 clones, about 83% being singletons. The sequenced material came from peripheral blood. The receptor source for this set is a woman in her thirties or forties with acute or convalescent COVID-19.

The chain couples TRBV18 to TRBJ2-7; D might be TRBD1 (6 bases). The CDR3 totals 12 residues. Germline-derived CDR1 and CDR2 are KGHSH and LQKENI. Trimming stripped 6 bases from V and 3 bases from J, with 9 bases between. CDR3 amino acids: CASSKGGYEQYF. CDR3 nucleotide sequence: TGTGCCAGCTCGAAAGGGGGCTACGAGCAGTACTTC.

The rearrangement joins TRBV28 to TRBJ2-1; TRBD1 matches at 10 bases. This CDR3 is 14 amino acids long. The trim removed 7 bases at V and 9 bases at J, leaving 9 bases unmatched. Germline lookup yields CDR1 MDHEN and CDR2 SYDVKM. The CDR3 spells CASTPGQGFLEQFF. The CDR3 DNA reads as TGTGCCAGCACGCCGGGACAGGGGTTTCTTGAGCAGTTCTTC.

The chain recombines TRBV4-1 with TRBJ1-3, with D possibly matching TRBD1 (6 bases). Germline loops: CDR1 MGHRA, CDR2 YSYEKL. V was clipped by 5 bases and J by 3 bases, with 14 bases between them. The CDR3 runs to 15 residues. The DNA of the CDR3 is TGCGCCAGCAGCTACCTACAGGGTTTTGGAAACACCATATATTTT. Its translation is CASSYLQGFGNTIYF.

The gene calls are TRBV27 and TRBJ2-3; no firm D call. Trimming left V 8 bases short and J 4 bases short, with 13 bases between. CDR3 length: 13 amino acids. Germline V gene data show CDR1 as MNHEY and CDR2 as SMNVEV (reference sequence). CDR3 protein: CASRRVLSDTQYF. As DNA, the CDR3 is TGTGCCAGCCGACGGGTCTTGTCAGATACGCAGTATTTT.

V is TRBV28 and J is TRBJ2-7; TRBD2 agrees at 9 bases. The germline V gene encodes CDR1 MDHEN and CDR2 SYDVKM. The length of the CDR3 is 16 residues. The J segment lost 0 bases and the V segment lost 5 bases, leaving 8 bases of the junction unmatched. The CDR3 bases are TGTGCCAGCAGTCTCCGAGGCGGGGGGGGCTCCTACGAGCAGTACTTC. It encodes CASSLRGGGGSYEQYF.

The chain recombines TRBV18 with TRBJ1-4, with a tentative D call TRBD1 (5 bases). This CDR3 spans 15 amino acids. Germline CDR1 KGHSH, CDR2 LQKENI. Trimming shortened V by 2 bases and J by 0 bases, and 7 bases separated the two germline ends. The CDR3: CASSPTTATNEKLFF. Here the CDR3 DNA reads TGTGCCAGCTCACCAACGACAGCAACTAATGAAAAACTGTTTTTT.

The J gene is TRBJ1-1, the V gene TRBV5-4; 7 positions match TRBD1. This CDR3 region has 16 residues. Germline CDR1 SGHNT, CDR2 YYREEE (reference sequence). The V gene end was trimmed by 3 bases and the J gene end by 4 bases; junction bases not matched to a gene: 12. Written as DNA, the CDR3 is TGTGCCAGCAGCTCCGGCCCCGACAGGGCAGGCACTGAAGCTTTCTTT. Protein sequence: CASSSGPDRAGTEAFF.

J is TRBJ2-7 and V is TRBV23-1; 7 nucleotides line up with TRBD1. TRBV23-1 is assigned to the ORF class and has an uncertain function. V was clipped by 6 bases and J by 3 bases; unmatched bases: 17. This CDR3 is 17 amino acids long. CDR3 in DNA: TGCGCCAGCAGCTCAATGGACAGGTCCTTCGAAGACTACGAGCAGTACTTC. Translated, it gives CASSSMDRSFEDYEQYF.

CDR3 in DNA: TGTGCCAGCAGCCAGGGAGGTACCACCGGGGAGCTGTTTTTT. Translating it yields CASSQGGTTGELFF. V gene TRBV3-1 (or the pseudogene TRBV3-2) combines with J gene TRBJ2-2; possible D gene TRBD2, 6 bases. Germline loops: CDR1 LGHDT, CDR2 YNNKEL (reference sequence). Deletions cut 3 bases from V and 4 bases from J, with 9 bases between. This CDR3 region has 14 residues.

In DNA, the CDR3 is TGTGCCATCAGTGAGCATGGCGGGTCTTACAATGAGCAGTTCTTC. It is translated as CAISEHGGSYNEQFF. This chain connects TRBV10-3 to TRBJ2-1; weak D call: TRBD2 (5 bases). The germline V and J ends were trimmed by 2 bases and 4 bases, with 12 bases remaining between them. CDR3 size: 15 residues. Germline loops: CDR1 ENHRY, CDR2 SYGVKD.

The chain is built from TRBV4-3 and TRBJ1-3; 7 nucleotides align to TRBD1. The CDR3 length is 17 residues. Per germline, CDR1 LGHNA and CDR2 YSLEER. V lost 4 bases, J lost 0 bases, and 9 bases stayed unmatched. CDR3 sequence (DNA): TGCGCCAGCAGCCCTACCCCACAGGGGCCCTCTGGAAACACCATATATTTT. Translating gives CASSPTPQGPSGNTIYF.

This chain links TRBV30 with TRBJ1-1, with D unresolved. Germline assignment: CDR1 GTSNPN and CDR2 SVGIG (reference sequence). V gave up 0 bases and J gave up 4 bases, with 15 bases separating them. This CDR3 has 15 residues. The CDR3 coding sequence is TGTGCCTGGAGTGTACGGAGGCCGCTCAGCACTGAAGCTTTCTTT. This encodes CAWSVRRPLSTEAFF.

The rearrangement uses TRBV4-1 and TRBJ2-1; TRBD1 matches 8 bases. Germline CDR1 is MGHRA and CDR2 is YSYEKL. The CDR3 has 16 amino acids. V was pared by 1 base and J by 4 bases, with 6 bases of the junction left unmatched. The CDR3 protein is CASSQGQGQAYNEQFF. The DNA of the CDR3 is TGCGCCAGCAGCCAAGGACAGGGACAGGCTTACAATGAGCAGTTCTTC.

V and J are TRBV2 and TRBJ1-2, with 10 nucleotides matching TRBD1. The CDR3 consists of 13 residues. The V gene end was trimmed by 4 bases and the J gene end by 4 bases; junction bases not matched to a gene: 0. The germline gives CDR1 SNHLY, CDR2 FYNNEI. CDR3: CASSGTGGYGYTF. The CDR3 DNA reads TGTGCCAGCAGTGGGACAGGGGGCTATGGCTACACCTTC.

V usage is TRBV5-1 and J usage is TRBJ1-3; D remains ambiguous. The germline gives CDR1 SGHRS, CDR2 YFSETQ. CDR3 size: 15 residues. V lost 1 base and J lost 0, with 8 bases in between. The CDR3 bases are TGCGCCAGCAGCTTGACCGGGGTCTCTGGAAACACCATATATTTT. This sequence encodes CASSLTGVSGNTIYF.

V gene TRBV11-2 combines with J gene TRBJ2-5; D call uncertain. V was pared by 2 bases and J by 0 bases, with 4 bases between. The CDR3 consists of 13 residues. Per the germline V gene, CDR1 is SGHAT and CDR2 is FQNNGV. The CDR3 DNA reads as TGTGCCAGCAGCTTAAACAACCAAGAGACCCAGTACTTC. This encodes CASSLNNQETQYF.

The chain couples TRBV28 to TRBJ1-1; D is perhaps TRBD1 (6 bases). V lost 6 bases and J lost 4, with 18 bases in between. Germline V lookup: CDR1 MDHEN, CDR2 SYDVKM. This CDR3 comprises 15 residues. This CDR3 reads CASSLATGPGTEAFF. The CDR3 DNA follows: TGTGCCAGCAGCCTTGCGACAGGCCCGGGCACTGAAGCTTTCTTT.

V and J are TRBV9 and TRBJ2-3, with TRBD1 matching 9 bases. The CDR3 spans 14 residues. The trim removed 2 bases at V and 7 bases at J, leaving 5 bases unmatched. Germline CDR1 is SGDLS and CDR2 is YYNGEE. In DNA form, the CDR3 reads TGTGCCAGCAGCGTTGGGACAGGGTCATATACGCAGTATTTT. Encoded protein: CASSVGTGSYTQYF.

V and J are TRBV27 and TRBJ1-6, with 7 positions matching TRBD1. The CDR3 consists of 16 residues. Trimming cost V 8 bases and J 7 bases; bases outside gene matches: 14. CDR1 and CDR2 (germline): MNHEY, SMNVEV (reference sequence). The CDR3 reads CASSSPTGMRNSPLHF. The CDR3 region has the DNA TGTGCCAGCTCATCGCCGACAGGGATGCGGAATTCACCCCTCCACTTT.

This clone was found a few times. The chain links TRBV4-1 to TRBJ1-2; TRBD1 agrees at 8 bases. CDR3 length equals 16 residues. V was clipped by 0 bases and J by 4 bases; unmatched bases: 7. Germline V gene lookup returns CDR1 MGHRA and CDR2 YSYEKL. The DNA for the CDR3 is TGCGCCAGCAGCCAAGATGTTGGGCAGGGGGCCTATGGCTACACCTTC. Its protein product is CASSQDVGQGAYGYTF.

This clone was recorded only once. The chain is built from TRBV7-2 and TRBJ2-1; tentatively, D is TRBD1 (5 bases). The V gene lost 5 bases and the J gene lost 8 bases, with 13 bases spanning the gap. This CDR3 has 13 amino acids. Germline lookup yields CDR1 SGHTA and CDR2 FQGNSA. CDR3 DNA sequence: TGTGCCAGCAGCACCCTACAGGCCTATGAGCAGTTCTTC. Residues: CASSTLQAYEQFF.

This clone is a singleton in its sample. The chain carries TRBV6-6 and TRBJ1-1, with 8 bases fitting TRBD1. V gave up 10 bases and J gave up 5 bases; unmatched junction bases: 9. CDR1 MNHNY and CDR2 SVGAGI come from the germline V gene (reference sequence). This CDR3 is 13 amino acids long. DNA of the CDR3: TGTGCCACCGAACAGGGGGAAGGGACTGAAGCTTTCTTT. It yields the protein CATEQGEGTEAFF.

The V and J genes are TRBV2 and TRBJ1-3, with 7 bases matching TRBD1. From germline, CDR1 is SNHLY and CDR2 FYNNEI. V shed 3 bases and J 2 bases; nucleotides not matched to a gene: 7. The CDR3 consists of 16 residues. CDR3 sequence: CASSEGQGGTGNTIYF. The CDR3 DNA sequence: TGTGCCAGCAGTGAGGGTCAGGGGGGAACTGGAAACACCATATATTTT.

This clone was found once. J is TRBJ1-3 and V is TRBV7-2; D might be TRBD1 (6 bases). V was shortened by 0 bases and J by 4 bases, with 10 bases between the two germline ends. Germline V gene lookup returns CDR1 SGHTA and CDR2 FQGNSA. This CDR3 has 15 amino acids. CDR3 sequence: CASSLAAGVGNTIYF. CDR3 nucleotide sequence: TGTGCCAGCAGCTTAGCGGCAGGGGTCGGAAACACCATATATTTT.

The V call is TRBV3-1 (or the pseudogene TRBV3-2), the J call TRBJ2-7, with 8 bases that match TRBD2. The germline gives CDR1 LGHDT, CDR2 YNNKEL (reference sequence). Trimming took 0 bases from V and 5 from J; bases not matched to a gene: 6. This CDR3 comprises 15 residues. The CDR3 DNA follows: TGTGCCAGCAGCCAAGAAGGCGGGGGGCTCCACGAGCAGTACTTC. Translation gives CASSQEGGGLHEQYF.

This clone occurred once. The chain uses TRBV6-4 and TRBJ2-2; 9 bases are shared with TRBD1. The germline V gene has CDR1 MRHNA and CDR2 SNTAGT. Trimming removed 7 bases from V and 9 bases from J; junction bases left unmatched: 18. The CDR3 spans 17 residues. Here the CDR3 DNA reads TGTGCCAGCAACAAACCAAGACCGGGACAGGGCTCCCGGGAGCTGTTTTTT. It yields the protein CASNKPRPGQGSRELFF.